The 14 T cell receptor beta chains listed next were all sequenced from one sample in a study of blood T cell repertoires in COVID-19. Repertoires were generated with immunoSEQ multiplex PCR, while TCRdb's copy carries only in-frame clones and drops some. The profile shows some 130,000 clones, approximately 90% of them singletons. The sample was peripheral blood. Receptors were obtained from a man aged 45-60 years with acute or convalescent COVID-19.

The genes are TRBV30 and TRBJ1-2, with D possibly being TRBD1 (5 bases). The V gene lost 2 bases and the J gene lost 5 bases, with 15 bases spanning the gap. This CDR3 has 14 residues. Germline values: CDR1 GTSNPN, CDR2 SVGIG (reference sequence). The CDR3 loop is CAWSSKTEPYGYTF. CDR3 DNA: TGTGCCTGGAGTTCTAAGACAGAGCCTTATGGCTACACCTTC. The variable domain in full, with the rest retrieved from reference TRBV30 and TRBJ1-2, is SQTIHQWPATLVQPVGSPLSLECTVEGTSNPNLYWYRQAAGRGLQLLFYSVGIGQISSEVPQNLSASRPQDRQFILSSKKLLLSDSGFYLCAWSSKTEPYGYTFGSGTRLTVV.

This clone was recorded only once. V gene TRBV29-1 combines with J gene TRBJ2-5; D is possibly TRBD2 (5 bases). The CDR3 extends over 11 amino acids. The ends were cut back, 7 bases at V and 5 bases at J, with 11 bases in the middle. Germline-derived CDR1 and CDR2 are SQVTM and ANQGSEA. The CDR3 protein is CSEKRGETQYF. The DNA of the CDR3 is TGCAGCGAGAAGCGCGGGGAGACCCAGTACTTC. The variable domain in full, completed from reference TRBV29-1 and TRBJ2-5, reads SAVISQKPSRDICQRGTSLTIQCQVDSQVTMMFWYRQQPGQSLTLIATANQGSEATYESGFVIDKFPISRPNLTFSTLTVSNMSPEDSSIYLCSEKRGETQYFGPGTRLLVL.

V gene TRBV5-4 combines with J gene TRBJ2-5; D is perhaps TRBD2 (7 bases). This CDR3 region has 13 residues. Trimming took off 8 bases at V and 5 bases at J, with 16 bases between the two ends. Germline CDR1 and CDR2: SGHNT and YYREEE (reference sequence). CDR3 residues: CASSTGGPETQYF. The DNA of the CDR3 is TGTGCCAGTAGCACGGGGGGCCCGGAGACCCAGTACTTC.

This rearrangement joins TRBV5-1 to TRBJ1-4; TRBD1 matches 7 bases. V gave up 0 bases and J gave up 3 bases; unmatched junction bases: 11. CDR1 is SGHRS and CDR2 is YFSETQ in the germline V gene. The CDR3 extends over 18 amino acids. The CDR3 loop reads CASSLVRTGGKANEKLFF. For the CDR3, the DNA is TGCGCCAGCAGCTTGGTGCGGACAGGTGGCAAAGCTAATGAAAAACTGTTTTTT.

The J gene is TRBJ1-1, the V gene TRBV10-1; 8 bases match TRBD1. V gave up 6 bases and J gave up 1 base; unmatched junction bases: 4. Germline V CDR1 and CDR2: WNHNN, SYGVQD (reference sequence). The CDR3 is 14 amino acids. CDR3: CASSKTGANTEAFF. The CDR3 nucleotides read TGCGCCAGCAGCAAGACAGGGGCGAACACTGAAGCTTTCTTT.

About this clone: Other nucleotide sequences in the sample specify the same CDR3. V gene TRBV5-1 combines with J gene TRBJ1-2, with a possible D match to TRBD1 (5 bases). The CDR3 has 13 residues. Germline lookup yields CDR1 SGHRS and CDR2 YFSETQ. Trimming stripped 5 bases from V and 2 bases from J, with 10 bases between. The chain's CDR3 is CASSLGGNYGYTF. The CDR3 coding sequence is TGCGCCAGCAGTCTGGGGGGGAACTATGGCTACACCTTC.

The chain combines TRBV4-2 with TRBJ1-4; D call uncertain. The V end lost 3 bases, the J end lost 6 bases, and 11 bases lay between the germline ends. The CDR3 extends over 14 amino acids. Germline values: CDR1 LGHNA, CDR2 YNFKEQ. This CDR3 reads CASSHTQRDEKLFF. The CDR3 region has the DNA TGTGCCAGCAGCCACACGCAGCGGGATGAAAAACTGTTTTTT.

The J gene is TRBJ2-7, the V gene TRBV2; D is possibly TRBD1 (5 bases). Germline V gene sequence: CDR1 SNHLY, CDR2 FYNNEI. V was clipped by 3 bases and J by 0 bases, with 9 bases between them. The CDR3 spans 14 residues. The CDR3 reads CASSEQTVSYEQYF. CDR3 coding DNA: TGTGCCAGCAGTGAGCAGACAGTCTCCTACGAGCAGTACTTC.

This clone was observed a handful of times. V is TRBV19 and J is TRBJ2-7; D perhaps matches TRBD2 (5 bases). CDR3 size: 13 residues. Trimming stripped 10 bases from V and 3 bases from J, with 16 bases between. The germline CDR1 and CDR2 sequences are LNHDA and SQIVND (reference sequence). The CDR3 coding sequence is TGTGCCACCCGAAAAGGAGGTCTCTACGAGCAGTACTTC. It yields the protein CATRKGGLYEQYF.

The chain uses TRBV5-4 and TRBJ1-1, with 8 bases fitting TRBD1. Germline loops: CDR1 SGHNT, CDR2 YYREEE (reference sequence). V trimming: 2 bases; J trimming: 4 bases; junction bases outside the gene matches: 4. There are 14 residues in the CDR3. The CDR3 coding sequence is TGTGCCAGCAGCTTCAGGGGGCTAAGCACTGAAGCTTTCTTT. Translation: CASSFRGLSTEAFF.

The rearrangement uses TRBV5-1 and TRBJ1-4, with TRBD1 identical over 9 bases. The CDR3 is made up of 16 amino acids. Germline V gives CDR1 SGHRS, CDR2 YFSETQ. The junction had 5 bases not matched to a gene; V was cut back by 0 bases and J by 5 bases. The CDR3 protein is CASSLEGTGSNEKLFF. The CDR3 region has the DNA TGCGCCAGCAGCTTGGAAGGGACAGGGTCGAATGAAAAACTGTTTTTT.

The genes are TRBV11-1 and TRBJ2-5, with D tentatively TRBD1 (6 bases). The CDR3 consists of 14 residues. V gave up 4 bases and J gave up 2 bases, with 11 bases separating them. CDR1 and CDR2 (germline): SGHAT, FQDESV (reference sequence). The CDR3 is CASSSRDTQETQYF. Written as DNA, the CDR3 is TGTGCCAGCAGCTCCCGGGACACTCAAGAGACCCAGTACTTC.

For the CDR3, the DNA is TGTGCCATCAGTGAGGTCAGGACCGGAGGTAGCATTCAGTACTTC. It yields the protein CAISEVRTGGSIQYF. J is TRBJ2-4 and V is TRBV10-3; D perhaps matches TRBD2 (5 bases). CDR1 ENHRY and CDR2 SYGVKD come from the germline V gene. This CDR3 comprises 15 residues. With 2 bases removed from V and 9 bases from J, the gap between germline ends came to 17 bases.

The chain uses TRBV18 and TRBJ2-7; D call uncertain. Germline CDR1 KGHSH, CDR2 LQKENI. With 3 bases removed from V and 4 bases from J, the gap between germline ends came to 10 bases. There are 13 residues in the CDR3. The CDR3 bases are TGTGCCAGCTCACCGAACTTGTGGTACGAGCAGTACTTC. It specifies CASSPNLWYEQYF.